The clone carrying this T cell receptor (beta chain) was seen a handful of times. Its antigen is still unknown. The donors comprised healthy bone marrow donors. The sample belongs to a study of cytomegalovirus exposure and HLA in healthy donors. Whole-study findings and limits: TCR beta chain V- and J-gene trimming was linked, in a later analysis, to a missense variant in DCLRE1C. Cytomegalovirus-associated status was assigned to 150 to 200 TCR beta chains.

V dropped 1 base and J dropped 3 bases, with 8 bases sitting between them. Germline V lookup: CDR1 SGHNT, CDR2 YYREEE (reference sequence). CDR3 size: 13 residues. Vbeta (60) and Jbeta (13) primers were used in the PCR. Only in-frame clones appear in the TCRdb table, and some are missing; sequencing was by immunoSEQ multiplex PCR. The sample records about 120,000 clones, 75% being singletons. The receptor's source is a woman aged 40 to 50 in good health and CMV-seropositive. The sample taken for sequencing was PBMCs. V is TRBV5-4 and J is TRBJ2-7; possible D gene TRBD2, 5 bases. DNA of the CDR3: TGTGCCAGCAGCTTGCAGGACTTCTACGAGCAGTACTTC. Translated, it gives CASSLQDFYEQYF.